This TCR beta chain is drawn from a study of OX40 agonist ivuxolimab in advanced cancers. The study's findings and limits: Compared with CD4+, CD8+ T cells on average had more expanded clones.

Measured with immunoSEQ multiplex PCR; TCRdb has only the in-frame clones, and not every one. Among roughly 140,000 clones, around 94% were seen once, and the ten largest hold 0.31%. As to this clone: What it binds is unknown.

V lost 3 bases, J lost 7 bases, and 6 bases stayed unmatched. Per germline, CDR1 KGHSH and CDR2 LQKENI. This CDR3 contains 13 residues. The source of this sequence is an adult with an advanced solid tumor such as melanoma, head and neck, liver or kidney cancer. This specimen was CD4+ or CD8+ T cells sorted from blood, taken in a trial of the OX40 agonist ivuxolimab. This chain joins TRBV18 and TRBJ2-7; 7 positions agree with TRBD1. The CDR3 DNA is TGTGCCAGCTCACCTCGACAGGGTGAGGAGCAGTACTTC. This gives the protein CASSPRQGEEQYF.